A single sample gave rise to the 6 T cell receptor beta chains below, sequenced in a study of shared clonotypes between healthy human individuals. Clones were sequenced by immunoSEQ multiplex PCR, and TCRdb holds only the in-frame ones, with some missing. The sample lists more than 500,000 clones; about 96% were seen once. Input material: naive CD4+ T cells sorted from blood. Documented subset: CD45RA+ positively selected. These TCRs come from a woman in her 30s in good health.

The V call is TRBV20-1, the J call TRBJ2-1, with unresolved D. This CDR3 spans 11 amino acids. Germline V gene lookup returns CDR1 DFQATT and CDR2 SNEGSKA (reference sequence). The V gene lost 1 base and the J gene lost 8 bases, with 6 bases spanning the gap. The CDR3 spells CSARVQYEQFF. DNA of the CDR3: TGCAGTGCTAGAGTCCAGTATGAGCAGTTCTTC.

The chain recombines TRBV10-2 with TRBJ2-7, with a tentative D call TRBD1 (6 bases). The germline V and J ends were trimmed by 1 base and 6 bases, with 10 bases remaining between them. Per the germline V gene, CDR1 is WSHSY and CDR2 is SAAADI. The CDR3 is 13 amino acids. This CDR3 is CASSEWTEVEQYF. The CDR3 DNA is TGCGCCAGCAGTGAGTGGACAGAAGTCGAGCAGTACTTC.

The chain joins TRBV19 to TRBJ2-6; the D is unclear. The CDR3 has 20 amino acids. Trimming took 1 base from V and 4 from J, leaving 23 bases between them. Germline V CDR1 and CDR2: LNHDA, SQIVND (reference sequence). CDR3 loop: CASSIGVGRFSPDGANVLTF. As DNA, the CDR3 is TGTGCCAGTAGTATAGGGGTAGGCAGATTCTCTCCGGACGGGGCCAACGTCCTGACTTTC.

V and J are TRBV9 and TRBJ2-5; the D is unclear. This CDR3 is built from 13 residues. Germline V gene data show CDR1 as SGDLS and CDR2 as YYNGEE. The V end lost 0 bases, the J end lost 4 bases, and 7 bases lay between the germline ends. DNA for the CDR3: TGTGCCAGCAGCGTAGGGCTGGTAGAGACCCAGTACTTC. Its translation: CASSVGLVETQYF.

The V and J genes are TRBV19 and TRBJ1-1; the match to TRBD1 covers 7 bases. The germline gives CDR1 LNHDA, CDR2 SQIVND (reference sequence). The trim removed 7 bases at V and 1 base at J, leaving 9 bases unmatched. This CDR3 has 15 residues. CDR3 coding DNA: TGTGCCAGTACGAATACCGGGACAGCGAACACTGAAGCTTTCTTT. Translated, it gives CASTNTGTANTEAFF.

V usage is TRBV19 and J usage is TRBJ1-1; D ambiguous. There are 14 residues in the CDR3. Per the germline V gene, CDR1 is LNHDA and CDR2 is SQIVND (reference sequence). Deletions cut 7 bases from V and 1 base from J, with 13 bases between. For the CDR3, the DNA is TGTGCCAGTAAAGTAGACAACGCGAACACTGAAGCTTTCTTT. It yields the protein CASKVDNANTEAFF. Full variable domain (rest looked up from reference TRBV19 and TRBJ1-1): DGGITQSPKYLFRKEGQNVTLSCEQNLNHDAMYWYRQDPGQGLRLIYYSQIVNDFQKGDIAEGYSVSREKKESFPLTVTSAQKNPTAFYLCASKVDNANTEAFFGQGTRLTVV.